The present T cell receptor beta chain was sequenced within a study of spatial heterogeneity in lung cancer. Overall study context: Compared with alpha-chain sequences, beta-chain sequences were consistently detected in greater numbers. Broader study findings: Ubiquitous, expanded tumor-derived TCRs were more frequently observed in blood at resection than at follow-up.

Trimming removed 0 bases at V and 10 bases at J, with 19 bases between. CDR1 and CDR2 (germline): LNHNV, YYDKDF (reference sequence). The CDR3 has 17 residues. The time point was: sample taken at primary tumor resection. Sequencing of whole RNA from tumor, nontumor lung or frozen PBMC involved no sorting. This clonotype is medium-sized. Its antigen is not known. A distinct unique molecular identifier was carried by each TCR cDNA molecule. In TCRdb, the 5' RACE reads were re-called with MiXCR into one record per CDR3 protein. The sample carries 20,000 to 25,000 distinct CDR3 sequences, approximately 4.4% recorded once.

V usage is TRBV15 and J usage is TRBJ1-6; D unresolved. The specimen comprised PBMCs, sampled at surgery. The TCR comes from a male donor with early-stage non-small cell lung cancer. The CDR3 here is CATSRDPGILSRSPLHF. The CDR3 DNA reads as TGTGCCACCAGCAGAGATCCCGGAATTCTCTCGAGGTCACCCCTCCACTTT.